Below, one T cell receptor (beta chain) is given with its context. Its antigen is unknown. The record originates from a study of blood T cells in healthy people across ages. A J-beta primer mix and a sample-barcoded 5' primer were used in a second PCR of roughly 6 to 11 cycles. Every cDNA molecule carried a tag from a template-switch adaptor bearing 12 random nucleotides. TCRdb re-analysed the 5' RACE reads in MiXCR, keeping a single row per CDR3 protein. Of some 890,000 distinct CDR3 sequences in the sample, about 29% were seen once. V lost 6 bases to trimming and J lost 1 base, with 11 bases between them. Germline CDR1 reads MDHEN; CDR2 reads SYDVKM. The CDR3 length is 14 residues. Whole-study findings and limits: Donors of long life had a larger count of naive CD4+ cells and greater diversity than aged donors.

Each sample used at least 6 million PBMCs. Another study also made use of these data, one on T cells of mothers and their children.

The sequenced sample consisted of blood. V is TRBV28 and J is TRBJ2-3, with D tentatively TRBD2 (5 bases). This clonotype originated in a middle-aged woman in good health. The CDR3 region is CASSYGIRTDTQYF. CDR3 bases: TGTGCCAGCAGCTACGGGATCCGCACAGATACGCAGTATTTT. Filled out from reference TRBV28 and TRBJ2-3, the complete variable domain reads DVKVTQSSRYLVKRTGEKVFLECVQDMDHENMFWYRQDPGLGLRLIYFSYDVKMKEKGDIPEGYSVSREKKERFSLILESASTNQTSMYLCASSYGIRTDTQYFGPGTRLTVL.